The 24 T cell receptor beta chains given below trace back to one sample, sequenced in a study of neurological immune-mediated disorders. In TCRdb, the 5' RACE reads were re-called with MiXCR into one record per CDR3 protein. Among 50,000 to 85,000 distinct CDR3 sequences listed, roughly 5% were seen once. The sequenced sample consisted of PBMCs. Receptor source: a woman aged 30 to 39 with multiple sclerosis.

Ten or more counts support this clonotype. Here the CDR3 reads CSASSSKGYEQYF. The CDR3 region has the DNA TGCAGTGCTAGTTCCAGCAAAGGGTACGAGCAGTACTTC. The chain carries TRBV20-1 and TRBJ2-7; D is unresolved. This CDR3 has 13 residues. Germline lookup yields CDR1 DFQATT and CDR2 SNEGSKA (reference sequence). The V end lost 3 bases, the J end lost 4 bases, and 13 bases lay between the germline ends.

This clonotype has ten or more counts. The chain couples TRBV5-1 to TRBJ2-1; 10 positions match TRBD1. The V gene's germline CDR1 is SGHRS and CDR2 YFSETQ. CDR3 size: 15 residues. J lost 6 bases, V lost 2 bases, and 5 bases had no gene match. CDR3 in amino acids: CASSFSGTGVNEQFF. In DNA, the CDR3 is TGCGCCAGCAGCTTTTCCGGGACAGGGGTCAATGAGCAGTTCTTC.

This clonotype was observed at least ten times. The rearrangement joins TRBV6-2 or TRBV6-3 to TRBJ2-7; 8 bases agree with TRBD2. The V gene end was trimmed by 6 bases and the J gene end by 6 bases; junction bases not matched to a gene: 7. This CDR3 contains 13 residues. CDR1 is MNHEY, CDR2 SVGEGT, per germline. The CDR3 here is CASRPGGDPEQYF. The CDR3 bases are TGTGCCAGCAGACCCGGGGGGGATCCCGAGCAGTACTTC.

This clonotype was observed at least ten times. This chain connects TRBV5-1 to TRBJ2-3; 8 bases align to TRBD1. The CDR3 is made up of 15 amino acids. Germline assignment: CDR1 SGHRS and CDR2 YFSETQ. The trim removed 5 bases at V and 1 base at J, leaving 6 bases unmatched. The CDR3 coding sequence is TGCGCCAGCAGGGAAGGGACAGGCGGCACAGATACGCAGTATTTT. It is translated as CASREGTGGTDTQYF.

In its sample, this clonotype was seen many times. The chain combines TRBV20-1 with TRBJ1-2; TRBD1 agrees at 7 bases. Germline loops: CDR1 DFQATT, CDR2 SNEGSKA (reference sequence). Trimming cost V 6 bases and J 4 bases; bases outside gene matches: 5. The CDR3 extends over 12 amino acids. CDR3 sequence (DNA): TGCAGTGCCGGGGACAGACCCTATGGCTACACCTTC. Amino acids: CSAGDRPYGYTF.

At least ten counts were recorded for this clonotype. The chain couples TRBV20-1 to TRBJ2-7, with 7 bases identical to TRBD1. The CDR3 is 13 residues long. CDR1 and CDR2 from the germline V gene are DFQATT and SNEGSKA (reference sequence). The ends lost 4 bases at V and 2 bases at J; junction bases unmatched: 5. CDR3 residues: CSATRGLAYEQYF. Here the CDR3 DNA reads TGCAGTGCTACCAGGGGGTTAGCCTACGAGCAGTACTTC.

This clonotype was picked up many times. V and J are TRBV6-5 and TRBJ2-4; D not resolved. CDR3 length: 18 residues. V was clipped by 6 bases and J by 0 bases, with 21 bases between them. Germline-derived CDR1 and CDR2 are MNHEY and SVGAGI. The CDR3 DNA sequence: TGTGCCAGCAGCGCCAGCCTCGTCACCTTTCCAGCCAAAAACATTCAGTACTTC. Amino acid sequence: CASSASLVTFPAKNIQYF.

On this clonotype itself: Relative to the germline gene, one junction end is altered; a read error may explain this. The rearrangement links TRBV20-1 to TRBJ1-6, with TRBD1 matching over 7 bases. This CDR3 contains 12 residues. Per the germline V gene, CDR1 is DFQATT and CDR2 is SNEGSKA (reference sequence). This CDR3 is CSASGGNSPLNF. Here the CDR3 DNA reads TGCAGTGCCTCAGGGGGTAATTCACCCCTCAACTTT.

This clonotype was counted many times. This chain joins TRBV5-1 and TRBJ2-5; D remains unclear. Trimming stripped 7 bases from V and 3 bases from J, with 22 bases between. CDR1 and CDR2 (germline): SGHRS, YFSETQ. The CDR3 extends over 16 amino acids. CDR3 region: CASSPAGLPVEETQYF. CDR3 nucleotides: TGCGCCAGCTCCCCGGCCGGGCTTCCCGTTGAAGAGACCCAGTACTTC.

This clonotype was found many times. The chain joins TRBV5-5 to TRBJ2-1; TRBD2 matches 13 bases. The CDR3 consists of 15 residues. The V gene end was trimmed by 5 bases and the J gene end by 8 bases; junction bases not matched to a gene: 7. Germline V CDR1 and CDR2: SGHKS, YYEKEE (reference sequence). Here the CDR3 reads CASRLLAGGSDEQFF. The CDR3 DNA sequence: TGTGCCAGCAGACTACTAGCGGGGGGGTCCGATGAGCAGTTCTTC.

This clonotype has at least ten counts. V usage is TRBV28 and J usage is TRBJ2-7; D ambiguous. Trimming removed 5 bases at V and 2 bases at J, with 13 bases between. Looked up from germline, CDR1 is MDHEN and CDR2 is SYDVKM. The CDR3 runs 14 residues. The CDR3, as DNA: TGTGCCAGCAGTACACTTGGTGGCCCCTACGAGCAGTACTTC. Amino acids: CASSTLGGPYEQYF.

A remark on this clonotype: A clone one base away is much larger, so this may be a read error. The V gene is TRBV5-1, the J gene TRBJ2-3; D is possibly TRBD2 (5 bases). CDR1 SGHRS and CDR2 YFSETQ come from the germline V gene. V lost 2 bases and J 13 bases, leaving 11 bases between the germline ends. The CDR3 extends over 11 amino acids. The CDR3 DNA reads TGCGCCAGCAGCTTCGGGGTTTCTGAGTATTTT. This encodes CASSFGVSEYF.

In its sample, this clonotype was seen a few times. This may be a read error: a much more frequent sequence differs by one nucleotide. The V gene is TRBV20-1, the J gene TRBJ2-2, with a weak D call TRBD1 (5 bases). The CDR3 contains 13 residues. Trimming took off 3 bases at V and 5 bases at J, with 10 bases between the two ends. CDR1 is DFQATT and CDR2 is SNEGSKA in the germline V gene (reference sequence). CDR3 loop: CSASRVKTGELFF. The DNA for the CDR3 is TGCAGTGCTAGCAGGGTAAAGACCGGGGAGCTGTTTTTT.

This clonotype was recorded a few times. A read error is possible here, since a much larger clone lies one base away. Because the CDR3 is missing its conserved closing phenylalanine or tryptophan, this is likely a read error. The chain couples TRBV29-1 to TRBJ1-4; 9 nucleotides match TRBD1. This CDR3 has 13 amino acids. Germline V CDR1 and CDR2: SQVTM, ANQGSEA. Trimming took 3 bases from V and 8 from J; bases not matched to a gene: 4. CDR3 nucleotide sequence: TGCAGCGTTGAGGGGACAGGGACCGAAAAACTGTTTTAT. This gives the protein CSVEGTGTEKLFY.

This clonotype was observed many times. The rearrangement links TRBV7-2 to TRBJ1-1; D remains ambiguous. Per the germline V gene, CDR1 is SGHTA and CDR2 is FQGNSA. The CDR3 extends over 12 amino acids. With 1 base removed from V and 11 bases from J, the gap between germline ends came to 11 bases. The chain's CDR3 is CASSLDLDKAFF. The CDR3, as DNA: TGTGCCAGCAGCTTAGACTTGGATAAGGCTTTCTTT.

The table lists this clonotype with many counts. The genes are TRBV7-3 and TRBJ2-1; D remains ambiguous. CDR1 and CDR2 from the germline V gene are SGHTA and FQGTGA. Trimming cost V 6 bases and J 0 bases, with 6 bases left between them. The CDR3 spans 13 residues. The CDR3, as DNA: TGTGCCAGCAGTGAAAGCTCCTACAATGAGCAGTTCTTC. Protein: CASSESSYNEQFF. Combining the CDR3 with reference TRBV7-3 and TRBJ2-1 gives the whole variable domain GAGVSQTPSNKVTEKGKYVELRCDPISGHTALYWYRQSLGQGPEFLIYFQGTGAADDSGLPNDRFFAVRPEGSVSTLKIQRTERGDSAVYLCASSESSYNEQFFGPGTRLTVL.

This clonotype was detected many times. This chain's CDR3 is CASSQPGTDSYNEQFF. As DNA, the CDR3 is TGCGCCAGCAGCCAACCCGGGACAGACTCCTACAATGAGCAGTTCTTC. V usage is TRBV5-1 and J usage is TRBJ2-1; 7 bases are a match to TRBD1. Germline V CDR1 and CDR2: SGHRS, YFSETQ. The CDR3 is 16 residues long. V lost 4 bases to trimming and J lost 0 bases; unmatched junction nucleotides: 7.

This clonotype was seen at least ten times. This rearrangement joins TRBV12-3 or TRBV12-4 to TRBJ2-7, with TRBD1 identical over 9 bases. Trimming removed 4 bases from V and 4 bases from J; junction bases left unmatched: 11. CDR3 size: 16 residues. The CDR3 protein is CASSSLTGGKGYEQYF. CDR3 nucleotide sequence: TGTGCCAGCAGTTCGCTCACAGGGGGCAAGGGGTACGAGCAGTACTTC.

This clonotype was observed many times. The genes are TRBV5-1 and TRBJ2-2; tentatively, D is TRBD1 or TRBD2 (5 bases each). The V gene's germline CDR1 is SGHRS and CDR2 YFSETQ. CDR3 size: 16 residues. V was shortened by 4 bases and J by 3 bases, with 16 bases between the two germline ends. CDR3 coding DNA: TGCGCCAGCAGCAGCGGACAAAGCCAATACACCGGGGAGCTGTTTTTT. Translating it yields CASSSGQSQYTGELFF.

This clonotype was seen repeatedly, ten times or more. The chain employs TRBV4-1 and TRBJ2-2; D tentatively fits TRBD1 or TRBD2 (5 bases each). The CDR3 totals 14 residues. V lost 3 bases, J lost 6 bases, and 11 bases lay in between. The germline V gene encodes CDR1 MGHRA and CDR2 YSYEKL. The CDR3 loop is CASSQPLGAGELFF. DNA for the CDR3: TGCGCCAGCAGCCAGCCCCTGGGGGCCGGGGAGCTGTTTTTT.

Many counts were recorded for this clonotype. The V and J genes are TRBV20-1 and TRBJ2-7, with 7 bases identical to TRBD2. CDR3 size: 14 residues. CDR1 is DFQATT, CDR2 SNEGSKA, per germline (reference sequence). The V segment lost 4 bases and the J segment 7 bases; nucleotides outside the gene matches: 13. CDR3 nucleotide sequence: TGCAGTGCTAACCTCCGGCGGGGGAAGGGGGAGCAGTACTTC. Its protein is CSANLRRGKGEQYF.

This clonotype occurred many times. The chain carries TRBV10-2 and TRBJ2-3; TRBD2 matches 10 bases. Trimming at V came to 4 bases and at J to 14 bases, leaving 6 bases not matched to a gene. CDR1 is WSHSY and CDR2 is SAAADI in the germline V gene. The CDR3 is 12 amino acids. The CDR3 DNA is TGCGCCAGCAGTGTTTTCAGCGGGGGGGCGTATTTT. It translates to CASSVFSGGAYF.

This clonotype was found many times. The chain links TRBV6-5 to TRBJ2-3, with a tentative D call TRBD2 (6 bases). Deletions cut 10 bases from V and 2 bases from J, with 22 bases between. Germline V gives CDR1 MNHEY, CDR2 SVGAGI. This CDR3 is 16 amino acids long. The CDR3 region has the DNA TGTGCCACCGCGGGGCAGGGAACACCCCACACAGATACGCAGTATTTT. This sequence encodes CATAGQGTPHTDTQYF.

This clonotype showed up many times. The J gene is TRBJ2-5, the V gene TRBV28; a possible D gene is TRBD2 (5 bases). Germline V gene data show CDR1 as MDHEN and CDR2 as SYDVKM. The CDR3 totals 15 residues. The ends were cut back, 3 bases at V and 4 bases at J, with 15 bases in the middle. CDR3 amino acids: CASSFSGLGGETQYF. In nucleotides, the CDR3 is TGTGCCAGCAGTTTTTCGGGGTTAGGAGGAGAGACCCAGTACTTC.